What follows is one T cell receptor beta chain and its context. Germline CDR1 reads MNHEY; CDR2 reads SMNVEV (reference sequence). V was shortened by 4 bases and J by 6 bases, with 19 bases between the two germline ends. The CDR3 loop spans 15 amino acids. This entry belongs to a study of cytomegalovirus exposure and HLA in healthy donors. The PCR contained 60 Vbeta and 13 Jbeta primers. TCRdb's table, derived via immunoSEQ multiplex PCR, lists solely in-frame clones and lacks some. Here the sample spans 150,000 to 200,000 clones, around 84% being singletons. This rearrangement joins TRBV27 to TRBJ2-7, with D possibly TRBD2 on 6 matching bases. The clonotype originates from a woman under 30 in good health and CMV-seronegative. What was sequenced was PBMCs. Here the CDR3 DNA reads TGTGCCAGCAGTTCCCCTAGGACGGGAGACGGCGAGCAGTACTTC. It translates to CASSSPRTGDGEQYF.